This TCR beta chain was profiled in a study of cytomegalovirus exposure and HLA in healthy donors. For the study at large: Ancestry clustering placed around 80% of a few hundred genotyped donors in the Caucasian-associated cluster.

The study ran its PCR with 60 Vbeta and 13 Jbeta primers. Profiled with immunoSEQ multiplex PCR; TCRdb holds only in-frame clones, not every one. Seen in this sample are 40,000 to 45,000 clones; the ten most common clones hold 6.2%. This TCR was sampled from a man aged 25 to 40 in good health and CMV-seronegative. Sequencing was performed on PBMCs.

As DNA, the CDR3 is TGTGCCACCAGCAGAGATCGCAGCTCCTACGAGCAGTACTTC. This gives the protein CATSRDRSSYEQYF. The gene calls are TRBV15 and TRBJ2-7; D not certain. The V gene lost 0 bases and the J gene lost 0 bases, with 6 bases spanning the gap. CDR1 is LNHNV and CDR2 is YYDKDF in the germline V gene (reference sequence). The CDR3 totals 14 residues.